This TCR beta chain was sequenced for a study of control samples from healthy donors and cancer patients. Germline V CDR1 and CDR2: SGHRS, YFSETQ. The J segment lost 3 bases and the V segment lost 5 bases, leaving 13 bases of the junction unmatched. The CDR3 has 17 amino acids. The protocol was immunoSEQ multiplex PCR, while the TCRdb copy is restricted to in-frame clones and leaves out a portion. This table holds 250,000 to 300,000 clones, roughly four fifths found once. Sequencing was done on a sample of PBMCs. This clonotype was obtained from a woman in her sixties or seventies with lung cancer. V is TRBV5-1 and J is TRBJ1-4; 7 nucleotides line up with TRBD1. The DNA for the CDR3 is TGCGCCAGCAGTTCTACGACAGGGTCAAAGGCTAATGAAAAACTGTTTTTT. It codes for CASSSTTGSKANEKLFF.